This is a list of T cell receptor beta chains from one sample in a study of T cells in tuberculosis. Produced via immunoSEQ multiplex PCR; TCRdb's table is partial and in-frame only. The repertoire holds over 20,000 clones, with almost 97% as singletons. The source material was PBMCs. The receptors were sampled from a donor between 10 and 35 years old with latent tuberculosis or without tuberculosis infection. The conserved cysteine and the conserved F or W are not part of the CDR3 here.

CDR3 | V
ASRQGSRTEAF | TRBV10-1
ASSQDRSLYEQY | TRBV28
ASSLGLSSYNEQF | TRBV7-2
ASSKAPGGGNQETQY | TRBV21-1
ASSIIAGEGSYNEQF | TRBV19
ASSHLQGYEETQY | TRBV9
ASIYRLRSSGNTIY | TRBV23-1
ASSKMNAVEQY | TRBV28
ASSKGLAGDSYNEQF | TRBV5-4
ASSLRRGGRPDTQY | TRBV7-2
ASSWAGSSYEQY | TRBV5-6
ASSLETYHSYEQY | TRBV7-8
ASSLGGAANSPLH | TRBV7-3
ATNRDRYNSPLH | TRBV6-5
ASSETGSTGTGTDTQY | TRBV25-1
ASSLIRTYGYT | TRBV11-2
ASSPAWASGSYNEQF | TRBV18
AWSDLGQGFNYGYT | TRBV30
ASSSAGTGSAGANVLT | TRBV19
ASSKALLTGKHAF | TRBV21-1
ASSLAQGRLTDTQY | TRBV7-9